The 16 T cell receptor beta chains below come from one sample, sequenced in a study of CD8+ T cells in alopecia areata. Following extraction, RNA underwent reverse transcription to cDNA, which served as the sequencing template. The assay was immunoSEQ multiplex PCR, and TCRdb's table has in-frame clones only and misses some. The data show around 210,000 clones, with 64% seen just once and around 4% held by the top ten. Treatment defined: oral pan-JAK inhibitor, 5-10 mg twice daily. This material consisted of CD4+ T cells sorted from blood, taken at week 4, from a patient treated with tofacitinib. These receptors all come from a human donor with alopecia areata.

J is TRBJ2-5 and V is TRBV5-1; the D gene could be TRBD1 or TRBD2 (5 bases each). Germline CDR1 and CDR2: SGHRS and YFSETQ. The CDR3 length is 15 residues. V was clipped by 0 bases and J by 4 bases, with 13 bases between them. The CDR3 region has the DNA TGCGCCAGCAGCTTGGTGATGCTTGGGGGAGAGACCCAGTACTTC. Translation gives CASSLVMLGGETQYF.

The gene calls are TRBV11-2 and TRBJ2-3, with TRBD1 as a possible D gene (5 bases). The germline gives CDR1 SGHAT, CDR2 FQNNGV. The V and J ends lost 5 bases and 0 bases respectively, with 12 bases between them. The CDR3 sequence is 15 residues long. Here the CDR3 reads CASSPQGFSTDTQYF. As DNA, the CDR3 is TGTGCCAGCAGCCCCCAGGGATTTAGCACAGATACGCAGTATTTT.

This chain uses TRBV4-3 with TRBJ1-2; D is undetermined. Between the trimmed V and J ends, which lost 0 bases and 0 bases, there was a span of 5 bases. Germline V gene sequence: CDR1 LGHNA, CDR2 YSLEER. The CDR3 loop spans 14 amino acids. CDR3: CASSQDATNYGYTF. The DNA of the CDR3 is TGCGCCAGCAGCCAAGATGCTACTAACTATGGCTACACCTTC.

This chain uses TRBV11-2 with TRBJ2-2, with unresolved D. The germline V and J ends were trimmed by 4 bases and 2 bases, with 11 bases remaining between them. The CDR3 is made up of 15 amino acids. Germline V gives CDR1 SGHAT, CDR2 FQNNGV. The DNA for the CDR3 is TGTGCCAGCAGCTCAACGCCCGGAAACACCGGGGAGCTGTTTTTT. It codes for CASSSTPGNTGELFF.

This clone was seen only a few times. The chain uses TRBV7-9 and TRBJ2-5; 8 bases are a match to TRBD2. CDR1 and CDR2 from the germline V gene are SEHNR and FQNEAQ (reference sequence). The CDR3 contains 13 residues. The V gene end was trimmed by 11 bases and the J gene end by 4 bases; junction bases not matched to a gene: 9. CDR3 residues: CAGEPGGRETQYF. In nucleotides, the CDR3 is TGTGCCGGCGAGCCGGGGGGGAGAGAGACCCAGTACTTC.

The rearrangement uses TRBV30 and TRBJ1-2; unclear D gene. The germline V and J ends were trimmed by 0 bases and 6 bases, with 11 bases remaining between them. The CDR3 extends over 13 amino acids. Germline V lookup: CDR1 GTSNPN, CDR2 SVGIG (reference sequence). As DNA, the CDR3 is TGTGCCTGGAGTGTAGAAGGGTATCATGGCTACACCTTC. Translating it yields CAWSVEGYHGYTF.

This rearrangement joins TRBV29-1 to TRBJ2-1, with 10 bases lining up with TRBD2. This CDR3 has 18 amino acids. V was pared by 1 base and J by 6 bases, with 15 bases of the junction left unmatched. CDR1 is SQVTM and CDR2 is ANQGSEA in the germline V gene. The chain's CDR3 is CSVEAPEGAGGPVNEQFF. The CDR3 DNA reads TGCAGCGTTGAAGCCCCCGAGGGAGCGGGGGGGCCGGTCAATGAGCAGTTCTTC.

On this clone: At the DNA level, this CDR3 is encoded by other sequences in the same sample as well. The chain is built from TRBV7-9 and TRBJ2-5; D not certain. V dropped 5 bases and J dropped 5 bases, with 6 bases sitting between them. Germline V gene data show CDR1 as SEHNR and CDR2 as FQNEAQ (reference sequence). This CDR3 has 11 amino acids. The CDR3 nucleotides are TGTGCCAGCAGCCTACAGGAGACCCAGTACTTC. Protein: CASSLQETQYF.

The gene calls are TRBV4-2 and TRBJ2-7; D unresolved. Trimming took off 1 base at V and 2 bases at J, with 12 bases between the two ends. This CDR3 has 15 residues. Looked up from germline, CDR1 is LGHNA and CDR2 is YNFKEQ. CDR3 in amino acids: CASSQVLGNTYEQYF. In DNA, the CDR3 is TGTGCCAGCAGCCAAGTTCTGGGGAACACCTACGAGCAGTACTTC.

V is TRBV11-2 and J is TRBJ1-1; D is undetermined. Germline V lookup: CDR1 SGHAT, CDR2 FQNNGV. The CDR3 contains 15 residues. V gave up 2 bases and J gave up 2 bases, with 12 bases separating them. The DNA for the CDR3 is TGTGCCAGCAGCTTATCTCCCGCGCCTAACACTGAAGCTTTCTTT. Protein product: CASSLSPAPNTEAFF.

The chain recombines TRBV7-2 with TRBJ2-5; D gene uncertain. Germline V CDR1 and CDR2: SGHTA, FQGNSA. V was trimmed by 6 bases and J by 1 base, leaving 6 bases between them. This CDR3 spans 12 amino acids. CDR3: CASRKSQETQYF. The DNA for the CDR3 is TGTGCCAGCAGAAAGTCCCAAGAGACCCAGTACTTC.

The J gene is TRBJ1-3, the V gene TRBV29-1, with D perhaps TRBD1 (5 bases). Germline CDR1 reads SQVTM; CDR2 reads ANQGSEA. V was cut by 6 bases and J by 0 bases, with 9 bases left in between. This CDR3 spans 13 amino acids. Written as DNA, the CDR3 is TGCAGCGTGGACACTAGCTCTGGAAACACCATATATTTT. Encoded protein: CSVDTSSGNTIYF.

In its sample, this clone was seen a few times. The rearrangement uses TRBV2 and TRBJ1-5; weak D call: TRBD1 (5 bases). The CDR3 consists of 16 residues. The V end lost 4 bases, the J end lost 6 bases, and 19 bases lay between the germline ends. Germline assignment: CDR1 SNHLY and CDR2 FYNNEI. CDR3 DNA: TGTGCCAGCAGTGTTAGGGGTCCCTCGGGGCGTCAGCCCCAGCATTTT. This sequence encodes CASSVRGPSGRQPQHF.

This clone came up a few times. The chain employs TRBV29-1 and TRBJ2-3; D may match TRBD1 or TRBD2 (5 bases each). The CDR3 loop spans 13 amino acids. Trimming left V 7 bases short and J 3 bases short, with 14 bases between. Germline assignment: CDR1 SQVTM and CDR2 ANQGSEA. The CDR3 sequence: CSAQRDRTDTQYF. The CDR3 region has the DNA TGCAGCGCCCAGAGGGACCGGACAGATACGCAGTATTTT.

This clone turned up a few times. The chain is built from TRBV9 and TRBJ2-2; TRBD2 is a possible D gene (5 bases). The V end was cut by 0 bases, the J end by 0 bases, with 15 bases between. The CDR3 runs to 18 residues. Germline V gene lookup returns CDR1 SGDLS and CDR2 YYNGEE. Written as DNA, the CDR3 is TGTGCCAGCAGCGTAGAGGCGCAAAACGGGGCGAACACCGGGGAGCTGTTTTTT. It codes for CASSVEAQNGANTGELFF. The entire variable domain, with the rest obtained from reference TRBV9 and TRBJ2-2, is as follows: DSGVTQTPKHLITATGQRVTLRCSPRSGDLSVYWYQQSLDQGLQFLIQYYNGEERAKGNILERFSAQQFPDLHSELNLSSLELGDSALYFCASSVEAQNGANTGELFFGEGSRLTVL.

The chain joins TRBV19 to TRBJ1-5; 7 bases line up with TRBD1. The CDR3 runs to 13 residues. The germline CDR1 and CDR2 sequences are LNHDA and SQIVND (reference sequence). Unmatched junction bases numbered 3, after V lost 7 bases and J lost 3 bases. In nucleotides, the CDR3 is TGTGCCAGTATGGGACAGTCCAATCAGCCCCAGCATTTT. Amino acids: CASMGQSNQPQHF.